These T cell receptor beta chains were read from a single sample in a study of T cell responses to AZD1222 COVID-19 vaccine. Some clones are missing from TCRdb's copy, which holds only in-frame ones; the method was immunoSEQ multiplex PCR. The sample has over 75,000 clones; roughly 87% are singletons. The source was peripheral blood, collected 28 days after the second AZD1222 dose. These receptors all stem from an adult who received the AZD1222 COVID-19 vaccine. CDR3s include the opening cysteine and the closing phenylalanine or tryptophan. A D gene is named only where the DNA matches it firmly. Size values are once, few and many counts, or a class for expanded clones, and some rows have none.

J gene	clone size	V gene	D gene	CDR3 DNA	CDR3 protein
TRBJ2-7	once	TRBV2	NA	TGTGCCAGCAGTGGCGCAGGGGTCACCTACGAGCAGTACTTC	CASSGAGVTYEQYF
TRBJ1-1	NA	TRBV19	TRBD1	TGTGCCAGTAGCCTGGGACAGGCAGGGACTGAAGCTTTCTTT	CASSLGQAGTEAFF
TRBJ1-1	NA	TRBV7-3	TRBD1	TGTGCCAGCAGCTTAACGCGGACAGGGAACACTGAAGCTTTCTTT	CASSLTRTGNTEAFF
TRBJ2-3	NA	TRBV5-1	TRBD1	TGCGCCAGCAGCTTCGTTGAGGGGGCCTTCGATACGCAGTATTTT	CASSFVEGAFDTQYF
TRBJ1-6	NA	TRBV19	TRBD1	TGTGCCAGTAGTATCCCTCTTCCGGGACAGACACCCCTCCACTTT	CASSIPLPGQTPLHF
TRBJ2-3	NA	TRBV10-2	TRBD2	TGCGCCAGCAGTGGACGACTAGCGGATAGCACAGATACGCAGTATTTT	CASSGRLADSTDTQYF
TRBJ1-1	few	TRBV5-6	TRBD1	TGTGCCAGCAGCTTGTGGGACAGGGCGTTGGACACTGAAGCTTTCTTT	CASSLWDRALDTEAFF
TRBJ2-2	NA	TRBV28	NA	TGTGCCAGCACGGGAGTTGGCAGGACCTACACCGGGGAGCTGTTTTTT	CASTGVGRTYTGELFF
TRBJ1-2	NA	TRBV28	NA	TGTGCCAGCAGCTCACGCACAGGGAACTATGGCTACACCTTC	CASSSRTGNYGYTF
TRBJ2-7	once	TRBV7-6	TRBD1	TGTGCCAGCAGCCAAAGTGGGACAGGGAGCTACCAGCAGTACTTC	CASSQSGTGSYQQYF
TRBJ1-5	NA	TRBV3-1/TRBV3-2	NA	TGTGCCAGCAGCCAAGATGCCGGGACACGCAATCAGCCCCAGCATTTT	CASSQDAGTRNQPQHF
TRBJ2-7	NA	TRBV7-9	NA	TGTGCCAGCAGCTTAGAGTCTTTAGTCCACGAGCAGTACTTC	CASSLESLVHEQYF
TRBJ1-1	NA	TRBV7-2	NA	TGTGCCAGCAGCTTAGTAGGACAGATAGAAGCTTTCTTT	CASSLVGQIEAFF
TRBJ1-2	NA	TRBV5-5	TRBD1	TGTGCCAGCAGCTGGAAACAGGGGGTAGATAACTATGGCTACACCTTC	CASSWKQGVDNYGYTF
TRBJ2-5	NA	TRBV6-5	NA	TGTGCCAGCAGTTACTCTTCGGGCCAAGAGACCCAGTACTTC	CASSYSSGQETQYF
TRBJ2-3	NA	TRBV19	NA	TGTGCCAGTAGTATCCGAAGTGTTACAGATACGCAGTATTTT	CASSIRSVTDTQYF
TRBJ2-7	NA	TRBV6-1	NA	TGTGCCAGCAGTGAACGACGGGTAAGCTCCTACGAGCAGTACTTC	CASSERRVSSYEQYF
TRBJ2-1	once	TRBV5-1	TRBD1	TGCGCCAGCAGCCTCGGGACAGGGCAATACAATGAGCAGTTCTTC	CASSLGTGQYNEQFF
TRBJ2-7	NA	TRBV5-4	TRBD1	TGTGCCAGCAGCTACCGGGACAGGGGCGCCTACGAGCAGTACTTC	CASSYRDRGAYEQYF
TRBJ1-1	NA	TRBV29-1	NA	TGCAGCTCGTTAGGCCAAGCGAACACTGAAGCTTTCTTT	CSSLGQANTEAFF
TRBJ1-1	NA	TRBV11-1	NA	TGTGCCAGCAGCTTAGGGTCAGCTGGGAACACTGAAGCTTTCTTT	CASSLGSAGNTEAFF
TRBJ2-7	NA	TRBV6-5	TRBD2	TGTGCCAGCAGTTACTCGGGACTAGCCCACGAGCAGTACTTC	CASSYSGLAHEQYF
TRBJ1-5	NA	TRBV28	NA	TGTGCCAGCAGCGTGGTACAGCAGCCCCAGCATTTT	CASSVVQQPQHF
TRBJ1-1	NA	TRBV30	NA	TGTGCCTGGAGTGTCCCCACAGGAGCGAACACTGAAGCTTTCTTT	CAWSVPTGANTEAFF
TRBJ2-2	NA	TRBV18	TRBD2	TGTGCCAGCTCGGGTAGCGGGTCCCACACCGGGGAGCTGTTTTTT	CASSGSGSHTGELFF
TRBJ2-5	NA	TRBV3-1/TRBV3-2	NA	TGTGCCAGCCTTACAGCGGGCATGGAGACCCAGTACTTC	CASLTAGMETQYF
TRBJ1-6	NA	TRBV18	TRBD1	TGTGCCAGCTCACCAAGAGGACAGGGAGATTCACCCCTCCACTTT	CASSPRGQGDSPLHF
TRBJ1-3	NA	TRBV7-2	TRBD1	TGTGCCAGCAGCACGGGACAGGGGACCGGAAACACCATATATTTT	CASSTGQGTGNTIYF
TRBJ2-1	once	TRBV14	TRBD2	TGTGCCAGCAACCCTTTGCGGGGGACCCAAGCCTACAATGAGCAGTTCTTC	CASNPLRGTQAYNEQFF
TRBJ2-1	NA	TRBV10-2	TRBD2	TGCGCCAGCAGTGAGATGGGGACTAGCGGCTACAATGAGCAGTTCTTC	CASSEMGTSGYNEQFF
TRBJ2-2	once	TRBV3-1/TRBV3-2	TRBD2	TGTGCCAGCAGCCAAGTAAGGCTAGCGGACACCGGGGAGCTGTTTTTT	CASSQVRLADTGELFF
TRBJ1-5	once	TRBV6-5	NA	TGTGCCAGCAGATTAGGGAGAGAGGGCAATCAGCCCCAGCATTTT	CASRLGREGNQPQHF
TRBJ1-5	NA	TRBV4-1	TRBD1	TGCGCCAGCAGCCCAGGGACAGGGGGCGGGGGCAATCAGCCCCAGCATTTT	CASSPGTGGGGNQPQHF
TRBJ2-7	NA	TRBV5-1	NA	TGCGCCAGCACTATAGACCTCCAGGGCGAGCAGTACTTC	CASTIDLQGEQYF
TRBJ1-1	NA	TRBV24-1	NA	TGTGCCACCAGTGATTTCTCAATCGGGGGAGCTTTCTTT	CATSDFSIGGAFF
TRBJ1-2	NA	TRBV18	NA	TGTGCCAGCTCATCATACGTGGGGGCTGAGGGCTACACCTTC	CASSSYVGAEGYTF
TRBJ1-5	NA	TRBV4-1	NA	TGCGCCAGCAGCCAGGCCACAGGGCCCAATCAGCCCCAGCATTTT	CASSQATGPNQPQHF
TRBJ1-5	NA	TRBV18	NA	TGTGCCAGCTCACCAACGGGCAGAGATTATAGCAATCAGCCCCAGCATTTT	CASSPTGRDYSNQPQHF
TRBJ1-2	NA	TRBV9	TRBD1	TGTGCCAGCAGCGTAGGGACAGGGAACTATGGCTACACCTTC	CASSVGTGNYGYTF
TRBJ1-5	NA	TRBV6-5	NA	TGTGCCAGCAGATCCTATAGTGGCAATCAGCCCCAGCATTTT	CASRSYSGNQPQHF
TRBJ2-7	few	TRBV3-1/TRBV3-2	NA	TGTGCCAGCAGCCAAGGACGTTTTTACGAGCAGTACTTC	CASSQGRFYEQYF
TRBJ2-2	NA	TRBV12-5	NA	TGTGCTAGTGGTCTACACAGGACCTGGAACACCGGGGAGCTGTTTTTT	CASGLHRTWNTGELFF